These T cell receptor beta chains were read from a single sample in a study of shared clonotypes between healthy human individuals. Assay: immunoSEQ multiplex PCR; the TCRdb copy retains only in-frame clones and omits some. Of 300,000 to 350,000 clones in the sample, roughly 70% were seen once. The sequenced material came from memory CD4+ T cells sorted from blood. These receptors were obtained from a man aged 30 to 39 in good health. CDR3s include the opening cysteine and the closing phenylalanine or tryptophan. Fields, in order: D gene, V gene, J gene, clone size, CDR3 DNA, CDR3 protein. The D gene is left open where the match is weak. Not every row has a clone size; where given, it reads once, few, many or a size class.

>TRBD1|TRBV29-1|TRBJ1-3|NA
TGCAGCGTAGAGGGCGACAGGGCCAGAAACACCATATATTTT
CSVEGDRARNTIYF
>NA|TRBV30|TRBJ2-5|NA
TGTGCCTGGAGTGTAGACTACCAAGAGACCCAGTACTTC
CAWSVDYQETQYF
>NA|TRBV2|TRBJ2-2|many
TGTGCCAGCAGGGGATACAGGGACTCGGAGCTGTTTTTT
CASRGYRDSELFF
>TRBD1|TRBV30|TRBJ1-5|few
TGTGCCTGGAGTCCTGGGACAGGCCCGGTTCAGCCCCAGCATTTT
CAWSPGTGPVQPQHF
>NA|TRBV10-2|TRBJ2-3|many
TGCGCCAGCAGTGTTTCAGAAGATACGCAGTATTTT
CASSVSEDTQYF
>NA|TRBV4-3|TRBJ1-2|NA
TGCGCCGGCAGCCCTAATCTCGGGAATAACTATGGCTACACCTTC
CAGSPNLGNNYGYTF
>NA|TRBV7-7|TRBJ2-5|NA
TGTGCCAGCAGCGCTACCCTTGGCGGGAAGGGGGGAGAGACCCAGTACTTC
CASSATLGGKGGETQYF
>TRBD1|TRBV5-4|TRBJ1-1|NA
TGTGCCAGCAGCGACAGGGTCGCTGAAGCTTTCTTT
CASSDRVAEAFF
>TRBD1|TRBV5-1|TRBJ1-2|few
TGCGCCAGCAGCTCAGGGGGGTCAACTAACTATGGCTACACCTTC
CASSSGGSTNYGYTF
>NA|TRBV5-1|TRBJ2-1|once
TGCGCCAGCAGCCAGCGGGGGACAGGGTGGTCCTACAATGAGCAGTTCTTC
CASSQRGTGWSYNEQFF